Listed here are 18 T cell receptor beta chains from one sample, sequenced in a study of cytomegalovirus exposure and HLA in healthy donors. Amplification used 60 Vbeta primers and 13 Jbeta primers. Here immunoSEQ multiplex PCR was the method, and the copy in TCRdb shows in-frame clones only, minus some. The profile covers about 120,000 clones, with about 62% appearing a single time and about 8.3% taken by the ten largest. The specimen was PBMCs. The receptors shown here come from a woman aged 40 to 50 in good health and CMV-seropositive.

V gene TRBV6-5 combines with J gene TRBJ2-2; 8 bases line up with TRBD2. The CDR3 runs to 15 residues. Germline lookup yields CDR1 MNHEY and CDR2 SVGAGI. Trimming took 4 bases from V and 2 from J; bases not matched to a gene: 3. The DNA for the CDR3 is TGTGCCAGCAGTTTAGGACTAGCAAACACCGGGGAGCTGTTTTTT. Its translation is CASSLGLANTGELFF.

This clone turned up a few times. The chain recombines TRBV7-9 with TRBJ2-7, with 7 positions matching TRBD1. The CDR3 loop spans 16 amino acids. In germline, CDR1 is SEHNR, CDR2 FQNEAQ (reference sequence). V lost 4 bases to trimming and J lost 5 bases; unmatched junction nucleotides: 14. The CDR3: CASSSFGRDRDHEQYF. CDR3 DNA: TGTGCCAGCAGCTCCTTTGGGAGAGACAGGGACCACGAGCAGTACTTC.

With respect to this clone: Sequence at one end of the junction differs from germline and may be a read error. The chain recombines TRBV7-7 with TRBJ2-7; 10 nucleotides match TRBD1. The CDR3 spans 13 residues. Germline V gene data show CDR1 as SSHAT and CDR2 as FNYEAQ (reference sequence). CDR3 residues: CASSQDRGDEQYF. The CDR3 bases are TGTGCTAGCAGCCAGGACAGGGGGGACGAGCAGTACTTC.

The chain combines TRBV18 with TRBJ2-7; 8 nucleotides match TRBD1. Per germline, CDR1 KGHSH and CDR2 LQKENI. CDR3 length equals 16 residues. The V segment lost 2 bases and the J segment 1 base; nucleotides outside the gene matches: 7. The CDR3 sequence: CASSPGRRGPSYEQYF. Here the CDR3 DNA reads TGTGCCAGCTCACCAGGGCGCAGGGGGCCTTCCTACGAGCAGTACTTC. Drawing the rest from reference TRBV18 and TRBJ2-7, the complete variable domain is NAGVMQNPRHLVRRRGQEARLRCSPMKGHSHVYWYRQLPEEGLKFMVYLQKENIIDESGMPKERFSAEFPKEGPSILRIQQVVRGDSAAYFCASSPGRRGPSYEQYFGPGTRLTVT.

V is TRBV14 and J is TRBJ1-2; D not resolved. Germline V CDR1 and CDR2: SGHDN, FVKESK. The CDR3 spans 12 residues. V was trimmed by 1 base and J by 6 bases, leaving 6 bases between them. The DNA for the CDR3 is TGTGCCAGCAGCCAAGTGATAGATGGCTACACCTTC. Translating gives CASSQVIDGYTF.

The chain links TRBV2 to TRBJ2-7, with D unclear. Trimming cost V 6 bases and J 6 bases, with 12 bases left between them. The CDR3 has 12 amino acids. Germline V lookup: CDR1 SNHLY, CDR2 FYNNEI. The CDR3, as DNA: TGTGCCAGCAGGGCCCTCGATCCCGAGCAGTACTTC. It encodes CASRALDPEQYF.

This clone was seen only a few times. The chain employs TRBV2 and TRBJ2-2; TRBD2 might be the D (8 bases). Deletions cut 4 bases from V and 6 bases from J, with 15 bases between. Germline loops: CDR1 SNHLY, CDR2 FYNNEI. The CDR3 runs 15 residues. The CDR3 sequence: CASSAQGRGAGELFF. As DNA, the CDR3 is TGTGCCAGCAGTGCACAGGGGCGGGGGGCCGGGGAGCTGTTTTTT. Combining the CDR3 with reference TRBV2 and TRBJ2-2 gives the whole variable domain EPEVTQTPSHQVTQMGQEVILRCVPISNHLYFYWYRQILGQKVEFLVSFYNNEISEKSEIFDDQFSVERPDGSNFTLKIRSTKLEDSAMYFCASSAQGRGAGELFFGEGSRLTVL.

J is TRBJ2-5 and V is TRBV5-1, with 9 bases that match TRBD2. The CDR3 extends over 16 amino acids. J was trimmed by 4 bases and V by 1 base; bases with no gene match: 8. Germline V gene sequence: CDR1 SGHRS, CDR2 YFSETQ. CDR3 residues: CASSLITAGGSETQYF. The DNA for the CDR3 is TGCGCCAGCAGCTTGATTACAGCGGGAGGTTCAGAGACCCAGTACTTC.

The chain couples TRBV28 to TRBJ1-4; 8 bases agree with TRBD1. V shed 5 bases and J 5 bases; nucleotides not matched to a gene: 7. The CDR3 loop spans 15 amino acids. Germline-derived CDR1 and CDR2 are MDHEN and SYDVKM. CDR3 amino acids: CASSPTGVGNEKLFF. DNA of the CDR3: TGTGCCAGCAGTCCGACAGGGGTGGGGAATGAAAAACTGTTTTTT.

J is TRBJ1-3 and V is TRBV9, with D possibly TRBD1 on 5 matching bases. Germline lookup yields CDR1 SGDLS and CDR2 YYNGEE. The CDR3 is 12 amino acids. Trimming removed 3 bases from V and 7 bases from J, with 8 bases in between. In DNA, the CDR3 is TGTGCCAGCAGCGGGGGGGGGAACACCATATATTTT. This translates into CASSGGGNTIYF.

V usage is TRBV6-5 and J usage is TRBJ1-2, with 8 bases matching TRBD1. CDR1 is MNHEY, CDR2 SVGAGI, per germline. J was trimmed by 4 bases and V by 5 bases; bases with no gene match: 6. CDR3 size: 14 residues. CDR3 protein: CASSTGQGLYGYTF. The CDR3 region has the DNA TGTGCCAGCAGTACCGGACAGGGCCTCTATGGCTACACCTTC.

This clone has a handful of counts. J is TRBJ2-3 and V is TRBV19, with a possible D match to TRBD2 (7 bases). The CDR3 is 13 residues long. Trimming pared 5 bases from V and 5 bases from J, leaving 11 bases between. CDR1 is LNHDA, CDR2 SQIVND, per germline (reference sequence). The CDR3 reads CASSGGARDTQYF. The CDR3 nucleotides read TGTGCCAGTAGTGGGGGGGCCCGAGATACGCAGTATTTT. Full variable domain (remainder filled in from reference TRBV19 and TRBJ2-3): DGGITQSPKYLFRKEGQNVTLSCEQNLNHDAMYWYRQDPGQGLRLIYYSQIVNDFQKGDIAEGYSVSREKKESFPLTVTSAQKNPTAFYLCASSGGARDTQYFGPGTRLTVL.

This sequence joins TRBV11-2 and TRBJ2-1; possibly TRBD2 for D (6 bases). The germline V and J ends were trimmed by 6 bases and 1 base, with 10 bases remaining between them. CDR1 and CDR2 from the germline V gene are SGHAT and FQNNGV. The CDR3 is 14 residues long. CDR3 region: CASRGGGSYNEQFF. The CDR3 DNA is TGTGCCAGCAGGGGTGGGGGGTCCTACAATGAGCAGTTCTTC.

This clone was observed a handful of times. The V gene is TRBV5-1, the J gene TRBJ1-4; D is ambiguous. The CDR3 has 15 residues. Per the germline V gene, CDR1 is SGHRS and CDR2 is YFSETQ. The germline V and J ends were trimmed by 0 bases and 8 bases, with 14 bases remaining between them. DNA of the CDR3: TGCGCCAGCAGCTTGGATGACGGGAGGCGGGAAAAACTGTTTTTT. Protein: CASSLDDGRREKLFF. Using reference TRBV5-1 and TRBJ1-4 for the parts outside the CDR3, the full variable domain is KAGVTQTPRYLIKTRGQQVTLSCSPISGHRSVSWYQQTPGQGLQFLFEYFSETQRNKGNFPGRFSGRQFSNSRSEMNVSTLELGDSALYLCASSLDDGRREKLFFGSGTQLSVL.

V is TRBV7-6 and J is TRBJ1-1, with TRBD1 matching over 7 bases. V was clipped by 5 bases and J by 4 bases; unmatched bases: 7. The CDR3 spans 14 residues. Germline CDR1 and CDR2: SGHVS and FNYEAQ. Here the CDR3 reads CASSLRTGATEAFF. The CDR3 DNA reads TGTGCCAGCAGCCTTCGGACAGGAGCCACTGAAGCTTTCTTT.

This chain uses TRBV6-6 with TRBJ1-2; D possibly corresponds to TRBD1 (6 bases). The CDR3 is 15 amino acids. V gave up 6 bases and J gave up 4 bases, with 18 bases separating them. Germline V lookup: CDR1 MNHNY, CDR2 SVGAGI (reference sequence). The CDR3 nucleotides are TGTGCCAGCAGCCTGTTCCCCAGGGGCGGCTATGGCTACACCTTC. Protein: CASSLFPRGGYGYTF.

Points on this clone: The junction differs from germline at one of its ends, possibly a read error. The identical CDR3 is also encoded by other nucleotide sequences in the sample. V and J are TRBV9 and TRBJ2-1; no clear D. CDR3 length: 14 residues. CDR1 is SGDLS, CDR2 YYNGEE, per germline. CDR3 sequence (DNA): TGTGCCAGCAGCGTAGTGAGCTCCAACAATGAGCAGTTCTTC. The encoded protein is CASSVVSSNNEQFF. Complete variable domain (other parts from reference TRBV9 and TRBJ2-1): DSGVTQTPKHLITATGQRVTLRCSPRSGDLSVYWYQQSLDQGLQFLIQYYNGEERAKGNILERFSAQQFPDLHSELNLSSLELGDSALYFCASSVVSSNNEQFFGPGTRLTVL.

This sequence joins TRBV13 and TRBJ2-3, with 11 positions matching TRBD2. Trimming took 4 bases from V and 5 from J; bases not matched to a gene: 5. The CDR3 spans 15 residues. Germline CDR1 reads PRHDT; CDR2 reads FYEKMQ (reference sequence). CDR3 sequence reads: CASSSLAGGGDTQYF. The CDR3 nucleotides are TGTGCCAGCAGCTCCCTAGCGGGGGGCGGAGATACGCAGTATTTT.